This TCR beta chain was identified in a study of shared clonotypes between healthy human individuals. Per the study methods: Without quality scores, immunoSEQ junctional reads could not be filtered like full-length reads. The repertoire was sequenced with immunoSEQ multiplex PCR; TCRdb's copy has only in-frame clones and lacks some. V and J calls and clone size are as listed in that table; D and trimming were resolved from the DNA. The repertoire has 1,500,000 or so clones, approximately 98.5% of them found once; the top ten carry 0.36%. In the case of this clone: Its antigen is still unknown.

The CDR3 totals 20 residues. Germline CDR1 reads SGHRS; CDR2 reads YFSETQ. Trimming removed 0 bases from V and 0 bases from J, with 22 bases in between. Points from the study as a whole: Naive subsets tended to show greater estimated richness than memory subsets.

Participating donors were healthy, HIV-negative adults free of recent acute infections or vaccinations. Input material: naive CD4+ T cells sorted from blood. Subset here: CD45RA+ positively selected. This chain uses TRBV5-1 with TRBJ2-1, with D unclear. The TCR sequence derives from a man under 40 in good health. DNA of the CDR3: TGCGCCAGCAGCTTGGAAAAGAGGAAAGAAGGCCCAAGCTCCTACAATGAGCAGTTCTTC. It codes for CASSLEKRKEGPSSYNEQFF.